These 2 T cell receptor beta chains originate from one sample sequenced in a study of monozygotic twins with inflammatory bowel disease. From the 5' RACE reads, TCRdb lists one entry per CDR3 protein and no DNA. Its listing shows 440,000 or so distinct CDR3 sequences. The source material was blood. Receptors were obtained from a human donor with ulcerative colitis or Crohn's disease, or a healthy co-twin of an affected twin (not recorded which).

V gene TRBV20-1 combines with J gene TRBJ1-2; the TRBD1 assignment by TCRdb is unverifiable without DNA. Germline CDR1 reads DFQATT; CDR2 reads SNEGSKA (reference sequence). The CDR3 covers 14 residues. The CDR3 here is CSAGGAPQLYGYTF.

The chain combines TRBV4-3 with TRBJ2-7; TCRdb's D call of TRBD1 is untestable without DNA. CDR1 is LGHNA and CDR2 is YSLEER in the germline V gene. This CDR3 has 14 amino acids. CDR3 sequence: CASSQETAQDEQYF.